These 30 T cell receptor beta chains came from one sample sequenced in a study of cytomegalovirus exposure and HLA in healthy donors. Both 60 Vbeta primers and 13 Jbeta primers went into the PCR. Data came from immunoSEQ multiplex PCR; TCRdb stores just in-frame clones and leaves some out. The table shows 140,000 to 150,000 clones, with 80% occurring only once. Specimen: PBMCs. These receptors were obtained from a man aged 35-49 years in good health and CMV-seronegative.

This clone was recorded a few times. The chain carries TRBV7-8 and TRBJ2-4, with D tentatively TRBD2 (5 bases). The V gene lost 1 base and the J gene lost 7 bases, with 14 bases spanning the gap. The CDR3 contains 15 residues. Germline V gene lookup returns CDR1 SGHVS and CDR2 FQNEAQ. CDR3 nucleotide sequence: TGTGCCAGCAGCTTAGATGGCTCCCGGGGTAACATTCAGTACTTC. As protein: CASSLDGSRGNIQYF.

This clone was observed a handful of times. The chain links TRBV5-1 to TRBJ2-1; 8 nucleotides line up with TRBD2. Germline-derived CDR1 and CDR2 are SGHRS and YFSETQ. With V trimmed by 2 bases and J by 4 bases, 8 bases remained unmatched. The CDR3 is 16 residues long. CDR3 region: CASSFVLLAEYNEQFF. Written as DNA, the CDR3 is TGCGCCAGCAGCTTCGTCTTACTAGCGGAGTACAATGAGCAGTTCTTC.

The chain couples TRBV6-5 to TRBJ1-3; D uncertain. The CDR3 loop spans 15 amino acids. V gave up 2 bases and J gave up 0 bases, with 8 bases separating them. Germline assignment: CDR1 MNHEY and CDR2 SVGAGI. The CDR3 sequence: CASSYTDHSGNTIYF. The CDR3 region has the DNA TGTGCCAGCAGTTACACAGACCACTCTGGAAACACCATATATTTT.

J is TRBJ1-2 and V is TRBV6-5, with TRBD1 matching over 7 bases. Trimming took 4 bases from V and 5 from J; bases not matched to a gene: 13. The CDR3 covers 16 residues. From germline, CDR1 is MNHEY and CDR2 SVGAGI. Here the CDR3 DNA reads TGTGCCAGCAGTTCCATACAGACAGGGATTAATTATGGCTACACCTTC. It yields the protein CASSSIQTGINYGYTF.

This chain connects TRBV18 to TRBJ2-5; tentative D call: TRBD1 (5 bases). CDR1 and CDR2 from the germline V gene are KGHSH and LQKENI. CDR3 length: 16 amino acids. V lost 2 bases to trimming and J lost 4 bases, with 17 bases between them. The CDR3, as DNA: TGTGCCAGCTCACCATTTCCAGGGCAAAGAGGAGAGACCCAGTACTTC. Translated: CASSPFPGQRGETQYF.

The chain carries TRBV5-1 and TRBJ1-2; D is perhaps TRBD1 (6 bases). This CDR3 region has 15 residues. Germline CDR1 SGHRS, CDR2 YFSETQ. V dropped 2 bases and J dropped 4 bases, with 15 bases sitting between them. Written as DNA, the CDR3 is TGCGCCAGCAGCTTACAACCCGGACAGCTCTATGGCTACACCTTC. Translation gives CASSLQPGQLYGYTF.

The chain links TRBV6-5 to TRBJ1-5, with a possible D match to TRBD1 (6 bases). This CDR3 is 15 amino acids long. V was clipped by 3 bases and J by 2 bases, with 11 bases between them. Germline CDR1 and CDR2: MNHEY and SVGAGI. The CDR3 region has the DNA TGTGCCAGCAGTTATGACCGACAGGGCAATCAGCCCCAGCATTTT. Translated, it gives CASSYDRQGNQPQHF.

This clone was counted many times. The chain couples TRBV14 to TRBJ2-2; tentative D call: TRBD1 (7 bases). There are 14 residues in the CDR3. V lost 2 bases to trimming and J lost 4 bases, with 8 bases between them. Germline values: CDR1 SGHDN, CDR2 FVKESK. The CDR3 nucleotides are TGTGCCAGCAGCCAACAGGGGGGCACCGGGGAGCTGTTTTTT. Translation gives CASSQQGGTGELFF.

This chain connects TRBV9 to TRBJ2-5; D unresolved. The germline gives CDR1 SGDLS, CDR2 YYNGEE. The CDR3 length is 14 residues. V was trimmed by 0 bases and J by 1 base, leaving 7 bases between them. CDR3 bases: TGTGCCAGCAGCGTAGCCGACATCCAAGAGACCCAGTACTTC. It specifies CASSVADIQETQYF.

The V gene is TRBV5-1, the J gene TRBJ1-5, with D unresolved. There are 14 residues in the CDR3. Germline V CDR1 and CDR2: SGHRS, YFSETQ. The ends were cut back, 3 bases at V and 9 bases at J, with 16 bases in the middle. DNA of the CDR3: TGCGCCAGCAGCTCGTACCCCGGGTCATGGCCCCAGCATTTT. Translation: CASSSYPGSWPQHF.

The chain joins TRBV6-6 to TRBJ2-1; D may be TRBD2 (5 bases). The CDR3 covers 13 residues. V lost 4 bases to trimming and J lost 3 bases, with 7 bases between them. CDR1 and CDR2 from the germline V gene are MNHNY and SVGAGI (reference sequence). DNA for the CDR3: TGTGCCAGCAGTTCACGGGGCTACAATGAGCAGTTCTTC. Translated: CASSSRGYNEQFF.

V gene TRBV18 combines with J gene TRBJ1-1, with D unclear. Germline values: CDR1 KGHSH, CDR2 LQKENI. CDR3 length equals 14 residues. The V end was cut by 3 bases, the J end by 1 base, with 9 bases between. The chain's CDR3 is CASSPPQPNTEAFF. Here the CDR3 DNA reads TGTGCCAGCTCACCGCCACAGCCGAACACTGAAGCTTTCTTT.

The chain joins TRBV6-4 to TRBJ1-2, with 7 positions matching TRBD1. With 0 bases clipped from V and 8 bases from J, the junction kept 6 bases outside the gene matches. CDR1 is MRHNA and CDR2 is SNTAGT in the germline V gene. The CDR3 runs to 14 residues. The CDR3 DNA sequence: TGTGCCAGCAGTGACTCACAAGGGGGCAACGGCTACACCTTC. Amino acid sequence: CASSDSQGGNGYTF.

The V call is TRBV4-1, the J call TRBJ2-5; tentative D call: TRBD2 (7 bases). Judging by the DNA end, TRBJ2-7 fits better; the J call may be wrong. CDR1 and CDR2 (germline): MGHRA, YSYEKL. The CDR3 sequence is 14 residues long. This chain's CDR3 is CASSQRGQGYEQYF. The DNA of the CDR3 is TGCGCCAGCAGCCAGCGGGGGCAGGGCTACGAGCAGTACTTC.

The rearrangement joins TRBV2 to TRBJ1-6; no firm D call. The CDR3 covers 15 residues. Germline V gives CDR1 SNHLY, CDR2 FYNNEI. The V and J ends lost 0 bases and 11 bases respectively, with 14 bases between them. In DNA, the CDR3 is TGTGCCAGCAGTGAAGCTGGGCCGCGCGACACACCCCTCCACTTT. Translation gives CASSEAGPRDTPLHF. Variable domain in full (rest from reference TRBV2 and TRBJ1-6): EPEVTQTPSHQVTQMGQEVILRCVPISNHLYFYWYRQILGQKVEFLVSFYNNEISEKSEIFDDQFSVERPDGSNFTLKIRSTKLEDSAMYFCASSEAGPRDTPLHFGNGTRLTVT.

This chain joins TRBV5-6 and TRBJ2-7; D might be TRBD1 (6 bases). CDR1 and CDR2 (germline): SGHDT, YYEEEE. V dropped 3 bases and J dropped 5 bases, with 24 bases sitting between them. CDR3 length: 17 amino acids. CDR3 residues: CASSWRPGDLLLDEQYF. The DNA of the CDR3 is TGTGCCAGCAGCTGGAGGCCAGGGGACCTCCTCTTGGACGAGCAGTACTTC.

This chain joins TRBV5-6 and TRBJ2-3; 10 nucleotides align to TRBD1. This CDR3 region has 17 residues. CDR1 and CDR2 from the germline V gene are SGHDT and YYEEEE. The J segment lost 3 bases and the V segment lost 1 base, leaving 8 bases of the junction unmatched. The CDR3: CASSLRPTGQGTDTQYF. The CDR3 DNA reads TGTGCCAGCAGCTTGCGACCCACGGGACAGGGGACAGATACGCAGTATTTT.

The chain recombines TRBV7-7 with TRBJ2-1; 15 bases are a match to TRBD2. Losses at the gene ends were 5 bases for V and 7 bases for J; bases not matched to a gene: 3. Germline V gene sequence: CDR1 SSHAT, CDR2 FNYEAQ (reference sequence). This CDR3 has 15 residues. The CDR3: CASSPGLAGGNEQFF. The CDR3 nucleotides read TGTGCCAGCAGCCCGGGACTAGCGGGGGGAAATGAGCAGTTCTTC.

This sequence joins TRBV28 and TRBJ2-6, with D maybe TRBD2 (7 bases). The CDR3 is 17 amino acids. Deletions cut 2 bases from V and 4 bases from J, with 15 bases between. Germline V gives CDR1 MDHEN, CDR2 SYDVKM. CDR3 sequence: CASSLRGGAAGANVLTF. In DNA, the CDR3 is TGTGCCAGCAGTTTAAGGGGGGGGGCGGCCGGGGCCAACGTCCTGACTTTC.

This clone was detected only a few times. The rearrangement links TRBV19 to TRBJ1-4; 9 positions match TRBD1. J lost 6 bases, V lost 8 bases, and 7 bases had no gene match. CDR3 length: 14 amino acids. Germline V gene lookup returns CDR1 LNHDA and CDR2 SQIVND (reference sequence). The CDR3 loop is CASDSQGADEKLFF. In DNA, the CDR3 is TGTGCCAGTGACTCACAGGGGGCGGATGAAAAACTGTTTTTT.

This clone was detected only once. The chain couples TRBV28 to TRBJ1-5; 7 bases fit TRBD1. V trimming: 6 bases; J trimming: 4 bases; junction bases outside the gene matches: 0. Per the germline V gene, CDR1 is MDHEN and CDR2 is SYDVKM. The CDR3 has 12 residues. CDR3: CASRTGNQPQHF. CDR3 nucleotide sequence: TGTGCCAGCAGGACAGGGAATCAGCCCCAGCATTTT.

V gene TRBV7-2 combines with J gene TRBJ1-1; TRBD1 agrees at 9 bases. Germline lookup yields CDR1 SGHTA and CDR2 FQGNSA. CDR3 length: 14 amino acids. V gave up 7 bases and J gave up 5 bases; unmatched junction bases: 8. The CDR3 nucleotides are TGTGCCAGCACCGAGGACAGGGGTTATACTGAAGCTTTCTTT. Translated, it gives CASTEDRGYTEAFF. Full variable domain (rest looked up from reference TRBV7-2 and TRBJ1-1): GAGVSQSPSNKVTEKGKDVELRCDPISGHTALYWYRQSLGQGLEFLIYFQGNSAPDKSGLPSDRFSAERTGGSVSTLTIQRTQQEDSAVYLCASTEDRGYTEAFFGQGTRLTVV.

With regard to this clone: Other DNA sequences in the sample encode the same CDR3. J is TRBJ1-1 and V is TRBV7-2; D gene unclear. Per germline, CDR1 SGHTA and CDR2 FQGNSA. This CDR3 has 13 residues. The V end was cut by 3 bases, the J end by 4 bases, with 9 bases between. The CDR3 loop is CASSFPGGTEAFF. The CDR3 bases are TGTGCCAGCAGCTTTCCGGGTGGCACTGAAGCTTTCTTT.

The V gene is TRBV5-1, the J gene TRBJ2-7; D may be TRBD1 (6 bases). Germline V lookup: CDR1 SGHRS, CDR2 YFSETQ. CDR3 length: 14 residues. Trimming shortened V by 6 bases and J by 3 bases, and 16 bases separated the two germline ends. This CDR3 is CASTVHRVDYEQYF. The CDR3 coding sequence is TGCGCCAGCACAGTCCACAGGGTGGACTACGAGCAGTACTTC.

As DNA, the CDR3 is TGTGCCAGTAGTATATTGGCAGGGGGGCAAGGTCAGCCCCAGCATTTT. Translating gives CASSILAGGQGQPQHF. The chain is built from TRBV19 and TRBJ1-5; 7 bases match TRBD1. The V and J ends lost 2 bases and 6 bases, in that order; junction bases with no gene match: 10. This CDR3 has 16 amino acids. Germline V gene sequence: CDR1 LNHDA, CDR2 SQIVND (reference sequence).

This chain joins TRBV7-9 and TRBJ1-6; D not resolved. This CDR3 spans 15 amino acids. The V end lost 5 bases, the J end lost 7 bases, and 15 bases lay between the germline ends. CDR1 and CDR2 (germline): SEHNR, FQNEAQ (reference sequence). CDR3 nucleotide sequence: TGTGCCAGCAGCCCTTTCCGAGCGTCGAATTCACCCCTCCACTTT. This translates into CASSPFRASNSPLHF.

CDR3 amino acids: CASSQGQGAIGGYTF. As DNA, the CDR3 is TGTGCCAGCAGCCAAGGACAGGGGGCGATCGGTGGCTACACCTTC. The chain recombines TRBV7-9 with TRBJ1-2; TRBD1 matches at 11 bases. The ends lost 5 bases at V and 7 bases at J; junction bases unmatched: 9. CDR1 is SEHNR and CDR2 is FQNEAQ in the germline V gene (reference sequence). This CDR3 is 15 amino acids long.

This chain links TRBV19 with TRBJ2-7, with D possibly TRBD1 on 6 matching bases. The CDR3 is 15 residues long. Trimming removed 5 bases at V and 0 bases at J, with 14 bases between. In germline, CDR1 is LNHDA, CDR2 SQIVND (reference sequence). CDR3 sequence (DNA): TGTGCCAGTAGTCCTGAGGCAGGGGCCTCCTACGAGCAGTACTTC. This gives the protein CASSPEAGASYEQYF. The complete variable domain, with remaining parts taken from reference TRBV19 and TRBJ2-7, reads DGGITQSPKYLFRKEGQNVTLSCEQNLNHDAMYWYRQDPGQGLRLIYYSQIVNDFQKGDIAEGYSVSREKKESFPLTVTSAQKNPTAFYLCASSPEAGASYEQYFGPGTRLTVT.

This clone has just a few counts. V is TRBV28 and J is TRBJ1-1; possible D gene TRBD1, 6 bases. The CDR3 runs 15 residues. Germline CDR1 is MDHEN and CDR2 is SYDVKM. V shed 7 bases and J shed 1 base, with 16 bases lying between them. The CDR3 DNA sequence: TGTGCCAGCACTCCTCAGACAGGTCAGAACACTGAAGCTTTCTTT. Its protein is CASTPQTGQNTEAFF.

The V and J genes are TRBV7-2 and TRBJ2-5, with 12 bases fitting TRBD2. The CDR3 runs to 17 residues. J gave up 3 bases and V 0 bases, and 5 bases lay outside the gene matches. In germline, CDR1 is SGHTA, CDR2 FQGNSA. CDR3 sequence: CASSLALLAGGKETQYF. CDR3 DNA: TGTGCCAGCAGCTTAGCACTTCTAGCGGGGGGGAAAGAGACCCAGTACTTC.